The clone carrying this T cell receptor (beta chain) was counted once. Antigen unknown. V was pared by 4 bases and J by 4 bases, with 11 bases between. The CDR3 extends over 14 amino acids. CDR1 is LGHNA, CDR2 YSLEER, per germline. The data derive from a study of T cell responses to AZD1222 COVID-19 vaccine. In the study overall: Second doses were pooled across both intervals (about 4 or about 12 weeks).

Method: immunoSEQ multiplex PCR; TCRdb's copy keeps in-frame clones and lacks some. The sample records 90,000 to 95,000 clones, approximately 90% being singletons. Study-level results: Just five to seven people given AZD1222 tested seropositive at baseline. Clonal diversity was possibly underestimated, and the donors were mostly white British, with more females. Repertoires were obtained solely post-peak T cell response.

This sequence joins TRBV4-3 and TRBJ1-5, with D unclear. The TCR was taken from an adult in good health. The sample consisted of peripheral blood, taken on day 0 of AZD1222 vaccination. The DNA of the CDR3 is TGCGCCAGCAGCCTTGGAACAGATAATCAGCCCCAGCATTTT. Translated: CASSLGTDNQPQHF.